The 32 T cell receptor beta chains given below trace back to one sample, sequenced in a study of T cell clonality in common variable immunodeficiency. Antigens of these TCRs are unknown. Profiled with immunoSEQ multiplex PCR; TCRdb holds only in-frame clones, not every one. There are 28,000 or so clones in the sample, none observed a single time. Findings and limits, study-wide: Common variable immunodeficiency TCR beta sequences reportedly had fewer deletions and N-nucleotide insertions.

Sequencing was carried out using peripheral blood mononuclear cells. The receptor source for this set is a human donor with common variable immunodeficiency.

This clone occurred many times. The CDR3 end falls 3 residues outside the read, so it is completed with the germline J gene. The rearrangement joins TRBV19 to TRBJ2-1, with 9 positions matching TRBD2. The J segment lost 4 bases and the V segment lost 1 base, leaving 5 bases of the junction unmatched. Germline-derived CDR1 and CDR2 are LNHDA and SQIVND (reference sequence). This CDR3 comprises 16 residues. CDR3 amino acids: CASSIGLAGIYNEQFF. The part of the CDR3 DNA that was read is TGTGCCAGTAGTATAGGGCTAGCGGGAATATACAATGAG.

This clone was counted at least ten times. Read data end 3 residues before the CDR3 end; the end is taken from the germline J gene. Different DNA sequences within this sample yield the same CDR3. This rearrangement joins TRBV2 to TRBJ2-5; D possibly corresponds to TRBD2 (5 bases). Trimming left V 8 bases short and J 5 bases short, with 18 bases between. The CDR3 is 14 amino acids. CDR1 and CDR2 from the germline V gene are SNHLY and FYNNEI. Incomplete CDR3 DNA: TGTGCCAGCCAGGAAGGACTGGTCCTTGAGACC. It specifies CASQEGLVLET. The complete CDR3 reads CASQEGLVLETQYF. The whole variable domain, remainder taken from reference TRBV2 and TRBJ2-5, is EPEVTQTPSHQVTQMGQEVILRCVPISNHLYFYWYRQILGQKVEFLVSFYNNEISEKSEIFDDQFSVERPDGSNFTLKIRSTKLEDSAMYFCASQEGLVLETQYFGPGTRLLVL.

Of note for this clone: With the read ending 3 residues before the CDR3 end, the germline J gene is used to fill in that end. The chain has TRBV2 and TRBJ1-5; 9 nucleotides align to TRBD1. This CDR3 is 14 amino acids long. Per germline, CDR1 SNHLY and CDR2 FYNNEI. The ends lost 4 bases at V and 3 bases at J; junction bases unmatched: 1. The covered CDR3 bases are TGTGCCAGCAGTGCACAGGGGGCCAATCAGCCC. This encodes CASSAQGANQP. The entire CDR3 reads CASSAQGANQPQHF.

Turning to this clone: Read coverage stops 3 residues before the CDR3 terminus; the germline J gene supplies the remainder. The same CDR3 can be traced to other DNA sequences in this sample. This chain joins TRBV6-2 or TRBV6-3 and TRBJ2-5; 7 nucleotides line up with TRBD2. Per the germline V gene, CDR1 is MNHEY and CDR2 is SVGEGT. The CDR3 is 15 amino acids. Trimming cost V 7 bases and J 1 base; bases outside gene matches: 9. The covered CDR3 bases are TGTGCCAGCACCCATCGAGCGGGGTCCCAAGAGACC. Translated, it gives CASTHRAGSQET. The CDR3, in full, reads CASTHRAGSQETQYF.

This clone has at least ten counts. From the germline J gene comes the end of the CDR3, since the read stops 3 residues before it. The gene calls are TRBV18 and TRBJ1-1, with 7 bases identical to TRBD1. V dropped 6 bases and J dropped 5; count of bases not matched to a gene: 9. This CDR3 contains 14 residues. CDR1 KGHSH and CDR2 LQKENI come from the germline V gene. The covered CDR3 bases are TGTGCCAGCTCCTCCGACAGGGCAACTACTGAA. This translates into CASSSDRATTE. The CDR3 in its entirety is CASSSDRATTEAFF.

At least ten counts were recorded for this clone. With the read ending 3 residues before the CDR3 end, the germline J gene is used to fill in that end. V and J are TRBV30 and TRBJ1-2; 7 bases match TRBD1. The CDR3 loop spans 14 amino acids. V shed 3 bases and J 5 bases; nucleotides not matched to a gene: 9. Germline CDR1 GTSNPN, CDR2 SVGIG (reference sequence). The DNA read from the CDR3 is TGTGCCTGGAGACCAACCGGGACAGCTTATGGC. This gives the protein CAWRPTGTAYG. The whole CDR3 sequence reads CAWRPTGTAYGYTF.

Concerning this clone itself: The CDR3 end is not reached by the read, which stops 3 residues before it; the germline J gene fills it in. The chain couples TRBV5-1 to TRBJ2-3, with 10 bases identical to TRBD2. Losses at the gene ends were 0 bases for V and 6 bases for J; bases not matched to a gene: 7. The CDR3 is made up of 16 amino acids. CDR1 and CDR2 (germline): SGHRS, YFSETQ. CDR3 bases read: TGCGCCAGCAGCTTGGTGTCTAGCGGGAGCATTGATACG. Amino acid sequence: CASSLVSSGSIDT. In full, the CDR3 is CASSLVSSGSIDTQYF.

In its sample, this clone was seen many times. The missing CDR3 end, 3 residues past where the read stops, is filled in from the germline J gene. The rearrangement uses TRBV29-1 and TRBJ2-5, with D possibly being TRBD1 (6 bases). CDR1 and CDR2 (germline): SQVTM, ANQGSEA. There are 13 residues in the CDR3. The CDR3 loop reads CSVLDRYQGTQYF. The CDR3 DNA, read in part, is TGCAGCGTCCTGGACAGATACCAAGGAACC.

This clone was recorded at least ten times. Sequencing ends 3 residues short of the CDR3 end; the germline J gene provides the rest. This chain uses TRBV5-1 with TRBJ2-7, with TRBD2 matching 7 bases. The junction had 5 bases not matched to a gene; V was cut back by 0 bases and J by 2 bases. Germline V gene data show CDR1 as SGHRS and CDR2 as YFSETQ. The CDR3 length is 15 residues. CDR3 protein: CASSLVASGTYEQYF. The covered CDR3 bases are TGCGCCAGCAGCTTGGTCGCTAGCGGCACCTACGAG.

Points on this clone: Read data end 3 residues before the CDR3 end; the end is taken from the germline J gene. Other DNA sequences from this sample encode an identical CDR3 as well. The chain couples TRBV18 to TRBJ1-2, with 12 bases identical to TRBD1. The CDR3 extends over 15 amino acids. CDR1 KGHSH and CDR2 LQKENI come from the germline V gene. CDR3 in amino acids: CASSPPGQGAGGYTF. CDR3 bases read: TGTGCCAGCTCACCACCGGGACAGGGGGCGGGCGGC.

This clone was recorded at least ten times. The sequenced fragment ends 3 residues before the CDR3 boundary, so the rest is inferred from the germline J gene. This chain links TRBV7-2 with TRBJ2-3, with D unresolved. Germline V gene sequence: CDR1 SGHTA, CDR2 FQGNSA. V shed 8 bases and J shed 1 base, with 13 bases lying between them. This CDR3 region has 14 residues. Partial CDR3 DNA: TGTGCCAGCCTAGAAAATTGGGGCACAGATACG. Translation gives CASLENWGTDT. The CDR3 in full is CASLENWGTDTQYF.

This clone came up many times. The CDR3 goes on 3 residues after the read ends, and that part is filled in from the germline J gene. The gene calls are TRBV5-1 and TRBJ2-2, with 14 bases aligning to TRBD2. The CDR3 runs 16 residues. Germline V gives CDR1 SGHRS, CDR2 YFSETQ. Trimming took 4 bases from V and 4 from J; bases not matched to a gene: 3. Incomplete CDR3 DNA: TGCGCCAGCAGCAGGGGGACTAGCGGGAGCACCGGGGAG. Protein sequence: CASSRGTSGSTGE. From start to end, the CDR3 is CASSRGTSGSTGELFF.

A remark on this clone: The read ends 3 residues before the CDR3 terminus; that terminus is restored from the germline J gene. This chain connects TRBV18 to TRBJ1-6; weak D call: TRBD1 (5 bases). CDR3 length equals 14 residues. The V end was cut by 5 bases, the J end by 10 bases, with 15 bases between. The germline V gene has CDR1 KGHSH and CDR2 LQKENI. CDR3 DNA (partial): TGTGCCAGCTCAGCGGAGGGGTACGAGTCACCC. Encoded protein: CASSAEGYESP. The full CDR3 protein is CASSAEGYESPLHF.

This clone was observed a few times. The read comes to an end 3 residues before the CDR3 does, leaving the germline J gene to fill in the end. This sequence joins TRBV5-1 and TRBJ1-1; D is ambiguous. Germline CDR1 SGHRS, CDR2 YFSETQ. This CDR3 is built from 14 residues. With 0 bases removed from V and 7 bases from J, the gap between germline ends came to 13 bases. The CDR3 here is CASSLENTNYEAFF. The CDR3 DNA, read in part, is TGCGCCAGCAGCTTGGAAAACACCAACTATGAA.

This clone was counted ten times or more. The junction departs from the called germline gene at one end, perhaps through a read error. The read comes to an end 3 residues before the CDR3 does, leaving the germline J gene to fill in the end. V and J are TRBV4-2 and TRBJ2-7, with 8 positions matching TRBD2. This CDR3 has 15 amino acids. The germline CDR1 and CDR2 sequences are LGHNA and YNFKEQ. The chain's CDR3 is CASSQEPGGAYEQYF. The sequenced part of the CDR3 DNA is TGCGCCAGCAGCCAAGAGCCCGGGGGGGCCTACGAG.

There are many counts of this clone. Coverage ceases 3 residues before the CDR3 finishes, and the germline J gene fills in the end. The chain is built from TRBV24-1 and TRBJ2-1; TRBD2 agrees at 7 bases. V gave up 4 bases and J gave up 8 bases; unmatched junction bases: 4. The CDR3 loop spans 13 amino acids. Germline V gives CDR1 KGHDR, CDR2 SFDVKD. The DNA read from the CDR3 is TGTGCCACCAGTGACCTGGGGGGGGATGAG. Protein sequence: CATSDLGGDE. The full CDR3 protein is CATSDLGGDEQFF.

This clone was detected ten times or more. The read ends 3 residues shy of where the CDR3 ends; the end is completed using the germline J gene. The chain links TRBV5-1 to TRBJ2-2, with D possibly being TRBD1 (6 bases). From germline, CDR1 is SGHRS and CDR2 YFSETQ. The CDR3 length is 14 residues. The V end was cut by 0 bases, the J end by 4 bases, with 7 bases between. The CDR3 protein is CASSLDRATGELFF. The CDR3 bases that were read are TGCGCCAGCAGCTTGGACAGGGCCACCGGGGAG.

There are many counts of this clone. The read gets to within 3 residues of the CDR3 end, and the germline J gene fills in the rest. The rearrangement links TRBV7-6 to TRBJ1-6, with D possibly matching TRBD1 (5 bases). The germline gives CDR1 SGHVS, CDR2 FNYEAQ. The CDR3 extends over 13 amino acids. Trimming left V 1 base short and J 9 bases short, with 7 bases between. The sequenced part of the CDR3 DNA is TGTGCCAGCAGCTTAGGACAGACTTCACCC. Encoded protein: CASSLGQTSP. The complete CDR3 protein is CASSLGQTSPLHF. The whole variable domain, filled in from reference TRBV7-6 and TRBJ1-6, reads GAGVSQSPRYKVTKRGQDVALRCDPISGHVSLYWYRQALGQGPEFLTYFNYEAQQDKSGLPNDRFSAERPEGSISTLTIQRTEQRDSAMYRCASSLGQTSPLHFGNGTRLTVT.

This clone was picked up many times. Incomplete CDR3 DNA: TGTGCCTGGACCCTAGGATCGGGCACAGATACG. This encodes CAWTLGSGTDT. The entire CDR3 protein is CAWTLGSGTDTQYF. J is TRBJ2-3 and V is TRBV30; D call uncertain. The CDR3 goes on 3 residues after the read ends, and that part is filled in from the germline J gene. Trimming took 4 bases from V and 1 from J, leaving 12 bases between them. Germline V gene data show CDR1 as GTSNPN and CDR2 as SVGIG (reference sequence). The CDR3 spans 14 residues.

This clone was seen more than once but under ten times. The CDR3: CASSFSGSTDTQYF. CDR3 DNA (partial): TGCGCCAGCAGCTTTAGCGGGAGCACAGATACG. The chain couples TRBV5-1 to TRBJ2-3; TRBD2 agrees at 7 bases. The CDR3 end falls 3 residues outside the read, so it is completed with the germline J gene. Germline V gene sequence: CDR1 SGHRS, CDR2 YFSETQ. With 2 bases clipped from V and 0 bases from J, the junction kept 0 bases outside the gene matches. There are 14 residues in the CDR3.

The table lists this clone with many counts. CDR3 sequence reads: CAWSRQGNQPQHF. The CDR3 bases that were read are TGTGCCTGGAGTAGACAGGGTAATCAGCCC. The chain uses TRBV30 and TRBJ1-5; 7 bases are a match to TRBD1. Sequencing ends 3 residues short of the CDR3 end; the germline J gene provides the rest. There are 13 residues in the CDR3. Trimming at V came to 2 bases and at J to 4 bases, leaving 2 bases not matched to a gene. Germline CDR1 and CDR2: GTSNPN and SVGIG (reference sequence).

This clone was seen many times. The DNA ends 3 residues before the CDR3 does, and the rest of the CDR3 is filled in from the germline J gene. V is TRBV19 and J is TRBJ2-7; D might be TRBD1 (6 bases). The CDR3 is 13 amino acids. V was trimmed by 0 bases and J by 3 bases, leaving 6 bases between them. Per germline, CDR1 LNHDA and CDR2 SQIVND (reference sequence). CDR3 sequence reads: CASSIEGGYEQYF. The sequenced part of the CDR3 DNA is TGTGCCAGTAGTATAGAAGGGGGCTACGAG.

Ten or more counts support this clone. The DNA ends 3 residues before the CDR3 does, and the rest of the CDR3 is filled in from the germline J gene. The chain uses TRBV28 and TRBJ2-6, with D perhaps TRBD1 (6 bases). V gave up 5 bases and J gave up 0 bases, with 11 bases separating them. Germline CDR1 is MDHEN and CDR2 is SYDVKM. The CDR3 is 16 residues long. The CDR3 sequence: CASSVGQTSGANVLTF. Partial CDR3 DNA: TGTGCCAGCAGTGTAGGACAGACCTCTGGGGCCAACGTC.

This clone was observed a handful of times. The observed sequence ends 3 residues before the CDR3 terminus, with the missing tail filled in from the germline J gene. The rearrangement uses TRBV7-2 and TRBJ1-4; D call uncertain. This CDR3 has 13 residues. Trimming stripped 5 bases from V and 4 bases from J, with 8 bases between. Germline V gives CDR1 SGHTA, CDR2 FQGNSA. The CDR3 reads CASSQANNEKLFF. The covered CDR3 bases are TGTGCCAGCAGCCAGGCTAATAATGAAAAA.

This clone was counted ten times or more. Coverage ceases 3 residues before the CDR3 finishes, and the germline J gene fills in the end. V is TRBV20-1 and J is TRBJ2-2, with a tentative D call TRBD2 (5 bases). The V gene lost 5 bases and the J gene lost 6 bases, with 10 bases spanning the gap. CDR3 length equals 12 residues. Germline V gene data show CDR1 as DFQATT and CDR2 as SNEGSKA (reference sequence). The CDR3 bases that were read are TGCAGTGCTCCCTCGCGGGCCGGGGAG. This translates into CSAPSRAGE. The entire CDR3 sequence reads CSAPSRAGELFF.

This clone was recorded many times. Read coverage stops 3 residues before the CDR3 terminus; the germline J gene supplies the remainder. J is TRBJ1-1 and V is TRBV5-5, with no clear D. This CDR3 is built from 14 residues. The V gene's germline CDR1 is SGHKS and CDR2 YYEKEE (reference sequence). V lost 1 base and J lost 4, with 11 bases in between. The CDR3 bases that were read are TGTGCCAGCAGCTTGCAGACCGCGGGCACTGAA. This gives the protein CASSLQTAGTE. The full CDR3 is CASSLQTAGTEAFF.

A few counts support this clone. Here the CDR3 reads CASSSHMNTGELFF. The sequenced part of the CDR3 DNA is TGCGCCAGCAGCTCCCACATGAACACCGGGGAG. The V and J genes are TRBV5-1 and TRBJ2-2, with D unresolved. The read ends 3 residues shy of where the CDR3 ends; the end is completed using the germline J gene. V gave up 3 bases and J gave up 1 base, with 7 bases separating them. CDR3 length: 14 residues. The germline V gene has CDR1 SGHRS and CDR2 YFSETQ.

Regarding this clone: The read ends 3 residues before the CDR3 terminus; that terminus is restored from the germline J gene. The chain links TRBV7-8 to TRBJ2-7; D gene unclear. CDR1 is SGHVS and CDR2 is FQNEAQ in the germline V gene. Trimming cost V 5 bases and J 2 bases, with 7 bases left between them. This CDR3 has 12 residues. CDR3 protein: CASSLSAYEQYF. The sequenced part of the CDR3 DNA is TGTGCCAGCAGCCTCTCCGCCTACGAG.

This clone appeared a few times. Sequencing ends 3 residues short of the CDR3 end; the germline J gene provides the rest. This chain connects TRBV7-6 to TRBJ2-1, with 7 bases identical to TRBD1. Trimming took 3 bases from V and 5 from J; bases not matched to a gene: 10. CDR1 is SGHVS and CDR2 is FNYEAQ in the germline V gene. This CDR3 spans 16 amino acids. This CDR3 reads CASSFMTGQQNNEQFF. CDR3 DNA, as far as it was read: TGTGCCAGCAGCTTCATGACGGGACAGCAGAACAATGAG.

The sample holds many counts of this clone. The read ends 3 residues shy of where the CDR3 ends; the end is completed using the germline J gene. The rearrangement uses TRBV20-1 and TRBJ2-6, with 8 bases fitting TRBD1. The junction had 1 base not matched to a gene; V was cut back by 5 bases and J by 1 base. The CDR3 consists of 14 residues. Per germline, CDR1 DFQATT and CDR2 SNEGSKA (reference sequence). The CDR3 spells CSADRGSGANVLTF. The covered CDR3 bases are TGCAGTGCTGACAGGGGTTCTGGGGCCAACGTC.

A word on this clone: The read is 3 residues too short to cover the CDR3 end, so that end is filled in from the germline J gene. The J gene is TRBJ2-1, the V gene TRBV7-3; the match to TRBD1 covers 7 bases. J gave up 7 bases and V 2 bases, and 2 bases lay outside the gene matches. CDR3 length equals 13 residues. CDR1 and CDR2 (germline): SGHTA, FQGTGA. The CDR3 sequence is CASSLGTVNEQFF. The CDR3 DNA, read in part, is TGTGCCAGCAGCTTAGGGACAGTTAATGAG.

A remark on this clone: The observed sequence ends 3 residues before the CDR3 terminus, with the missing tail filled in from the germline J gene. This chain connects TRBV18 to TRBJ2-2; 8 positions match TRBD2. Germline V gives CDR1 KGHSH, CDR2 LQKENI. Trimming removed 1 base from V and 7 bases from J; junction bases left unmatched: 8. CDR3 size: 16 residues. The CDR3 bases that were read are TGTGCCAGCTCACCACGGTTTAGCGGGACGAACGGGGAG. Translation gives CASSPRFSGTNGE. The entire CDR3 protein is CASSPRFSGTNGELFF.